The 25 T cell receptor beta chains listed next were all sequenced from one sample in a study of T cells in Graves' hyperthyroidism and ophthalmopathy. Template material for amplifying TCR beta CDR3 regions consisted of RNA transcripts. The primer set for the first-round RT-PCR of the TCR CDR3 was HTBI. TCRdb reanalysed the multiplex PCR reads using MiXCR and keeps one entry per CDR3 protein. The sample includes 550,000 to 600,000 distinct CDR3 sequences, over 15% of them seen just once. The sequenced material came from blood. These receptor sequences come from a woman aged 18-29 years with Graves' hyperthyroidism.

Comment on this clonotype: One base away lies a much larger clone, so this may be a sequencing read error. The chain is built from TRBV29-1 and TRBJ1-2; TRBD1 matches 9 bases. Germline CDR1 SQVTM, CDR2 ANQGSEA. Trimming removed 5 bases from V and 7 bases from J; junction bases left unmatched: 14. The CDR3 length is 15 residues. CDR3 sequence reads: CSVPRAGTGWSGYTF. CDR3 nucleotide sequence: TGCAGCGTTCCGAGAGCCGGGACAGGGTGGTCTGGCTACACCTTC.

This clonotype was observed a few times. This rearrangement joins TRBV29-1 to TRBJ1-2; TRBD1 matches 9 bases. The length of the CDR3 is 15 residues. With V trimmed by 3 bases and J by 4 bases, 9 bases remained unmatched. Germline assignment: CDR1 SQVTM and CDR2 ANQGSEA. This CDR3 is CSVDNRGRLGYGYTF. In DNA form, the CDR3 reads TGCAGCGTTGACAACAGGGGGCGGCTTGGCTATGGCTACACCTTC.

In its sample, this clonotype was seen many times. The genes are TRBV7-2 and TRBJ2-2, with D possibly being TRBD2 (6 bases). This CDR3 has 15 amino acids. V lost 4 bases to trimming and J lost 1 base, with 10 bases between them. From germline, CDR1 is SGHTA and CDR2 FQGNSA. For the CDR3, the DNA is TGTGCCAGCAGCTATGGACTACTGAACACCGGGGAGCTGTTTTTT. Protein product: CASSYGLLNTGELFF.

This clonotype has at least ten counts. The CDR3 coding sequence is TGTGCCAGCTCACCACCGACAGGGTATGAGACCCAGTACTTC. This gives the protein CASSPPTGYETQYF. The V gene is TRBV18, the J gene TRBJ2-5; 7 positions match TRBD1. J was trimmed by 5 bases and V by 0 bases; bases with no gene match: 3. CDR1 KGHSH and CDR2 LQKENI come from the germline V gene. CDR3 length: 14 residues.

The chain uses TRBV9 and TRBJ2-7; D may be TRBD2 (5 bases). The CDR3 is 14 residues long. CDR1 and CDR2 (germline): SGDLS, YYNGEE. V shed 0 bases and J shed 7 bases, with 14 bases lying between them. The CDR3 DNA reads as TGTGCCAGCAGCGTAGATTCGGGGTTGGGGGAGCAGTACTTC. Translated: CASSVDSGLGEQYF.

CDR3 in DNA: TGCGCCAGCAGCCAAAACACAGGACCTAACTATGGCTACACCTTC. This sequence encodes CASSQNTGPNYGYTF. V is TRBV4-3 and J is TRBJ1-2, with D perhaps matching TRBD1 (5 bases). This CDR3 is built from 15 residues. V was pared by 2 bases and J by 0 bases, with 10 bases between. From germline, CDR1 is LGHNA and CDR2 YSLEER.

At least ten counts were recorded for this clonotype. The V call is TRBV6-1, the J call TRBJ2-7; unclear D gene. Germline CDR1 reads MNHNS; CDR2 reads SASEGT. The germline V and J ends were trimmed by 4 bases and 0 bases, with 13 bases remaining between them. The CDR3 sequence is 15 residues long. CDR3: CASSATVGNSYEQYF. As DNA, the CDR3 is TGTGCCAGCAGTGCGACCGTGGGCAACTCCTACGAGCAGTACTTC.

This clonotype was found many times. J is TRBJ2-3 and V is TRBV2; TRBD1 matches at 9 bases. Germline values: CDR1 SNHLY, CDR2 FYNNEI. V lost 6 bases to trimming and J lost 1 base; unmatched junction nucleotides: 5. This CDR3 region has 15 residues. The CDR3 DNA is TGTGCCAGCAGGGAGACAGGGGGAGGCACAGATACGCAGTATTTT. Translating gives CASRETGGGTDTQYF.

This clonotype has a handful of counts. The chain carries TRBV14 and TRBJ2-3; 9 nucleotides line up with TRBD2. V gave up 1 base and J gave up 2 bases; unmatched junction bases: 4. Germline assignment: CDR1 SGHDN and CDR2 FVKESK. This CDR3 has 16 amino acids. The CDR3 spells CASSQVAGGYTDTQYF. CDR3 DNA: TGTGCCAGCAGCCAAGTCGCGGGAGGGTACACAGATACGCAGTATTTT.

CDR3: CASSHGQGDSYEQYF. DNA of the CDR3: TGTGCCAGCAGTCACGGACAGGGGGACTCCTACGAGCAGTACTTC. V and J are TRBV6-1 and TRBJ2-7, with 10 bases identical to TRBD1. From germline, CDR1 is MNHNS and CDR2 SASEGT. V lost 5 bases and J lost 0; bases outside the gene matches: 4. The CDR3 is made up of 15 amino acids.

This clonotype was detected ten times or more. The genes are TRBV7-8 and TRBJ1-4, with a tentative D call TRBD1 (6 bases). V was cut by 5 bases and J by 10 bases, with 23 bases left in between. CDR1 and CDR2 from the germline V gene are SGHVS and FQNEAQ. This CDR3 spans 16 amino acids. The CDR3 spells CASSQFPDRASGKLFF. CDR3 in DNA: TGTGCCAGCAGCCAATTCCCGGACAGAGCCAGTGGAAAACTGTTTTTT.

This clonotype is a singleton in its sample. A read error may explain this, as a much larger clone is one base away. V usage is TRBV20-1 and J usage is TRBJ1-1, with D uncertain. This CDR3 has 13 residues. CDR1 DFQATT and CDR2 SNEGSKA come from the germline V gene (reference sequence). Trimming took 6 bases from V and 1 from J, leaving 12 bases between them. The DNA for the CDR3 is TGCAGTGCCGATGACAAGGGGAACACTGAAGCTTTCTTT. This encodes CSADDKGNTEAFF.

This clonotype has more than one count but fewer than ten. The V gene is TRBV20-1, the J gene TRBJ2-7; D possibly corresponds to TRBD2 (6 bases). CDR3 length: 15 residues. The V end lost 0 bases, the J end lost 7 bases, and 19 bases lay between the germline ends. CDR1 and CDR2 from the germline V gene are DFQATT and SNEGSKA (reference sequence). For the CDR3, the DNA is TGCAGTGCTAGAGATCCCCGGACACTCGCGGGGGAGCAGTACTTC. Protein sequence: CSARDPRTLAGEQYF.

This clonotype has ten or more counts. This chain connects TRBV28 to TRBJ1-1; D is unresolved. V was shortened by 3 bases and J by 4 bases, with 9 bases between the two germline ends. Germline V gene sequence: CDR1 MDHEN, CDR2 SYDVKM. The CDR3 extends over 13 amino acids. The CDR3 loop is CASSFKGVTEAFF. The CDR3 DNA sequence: TGTGCCAGCAGTTTTAAGGGTGTCACTGAAGCTTTCTTT.

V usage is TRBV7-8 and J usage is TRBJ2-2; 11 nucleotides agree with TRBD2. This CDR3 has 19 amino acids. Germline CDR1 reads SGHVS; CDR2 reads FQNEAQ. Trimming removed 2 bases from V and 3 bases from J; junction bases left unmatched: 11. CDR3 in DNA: TGTGCCAGCAGCTTATCTCTTTCTAGCGGGAGGCCCCACACCGGGGAGCTGTTTTTT. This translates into CASSLSLSSGRPHTGELFF.

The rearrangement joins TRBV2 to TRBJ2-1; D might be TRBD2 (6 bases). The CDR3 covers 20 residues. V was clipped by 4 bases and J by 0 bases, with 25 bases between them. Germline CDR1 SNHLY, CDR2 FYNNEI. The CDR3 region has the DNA TGTGCCAGCAGTGCTCGCGGTAGCGGCAAACCTGGGGGCTCCTACAATGAGCAGTTCTTC. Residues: CASSARGSGKPGGSYNEQFF.

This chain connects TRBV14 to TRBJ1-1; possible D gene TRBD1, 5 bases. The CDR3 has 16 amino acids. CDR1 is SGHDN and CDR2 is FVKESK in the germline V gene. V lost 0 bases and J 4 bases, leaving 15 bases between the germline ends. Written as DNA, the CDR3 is TGTGCCAGCAGCCAAGATCTTTTCGCGGGGGGCACTGAAGCTTTCTTT. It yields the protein CASSQDLFAGGTEAFF.

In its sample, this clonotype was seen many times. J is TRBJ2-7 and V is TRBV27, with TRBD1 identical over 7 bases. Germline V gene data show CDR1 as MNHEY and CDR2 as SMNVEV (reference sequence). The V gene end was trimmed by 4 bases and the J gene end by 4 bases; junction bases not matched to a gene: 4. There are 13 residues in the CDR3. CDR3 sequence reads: CASSWGQRYEQYF. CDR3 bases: TGTGCCAGCAGTTGGGGACAGAGGTACGAGCAGTACTTC.

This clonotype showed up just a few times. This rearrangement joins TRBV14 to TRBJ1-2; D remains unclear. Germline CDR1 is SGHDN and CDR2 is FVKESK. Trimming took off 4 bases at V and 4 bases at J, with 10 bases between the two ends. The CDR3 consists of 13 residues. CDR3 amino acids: CASSREKFYGYTF. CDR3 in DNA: TGTGCCAGCAGCCGGGAGAAGTTCTATGGCTACACCTTC.

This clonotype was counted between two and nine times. DNA for the CDR3: TGTGCCAGTAGTATAATGGCAGGGAGCTCCTACAATGAGCAGTTCTTC. It yields the protein CASSIMAGSSYNEQFF. The gene calls are TRBV19 and TRBJ2-1; D assignment may be TRBD1 or TRBD2 (5 bases each). CDR1 is LNHDA and CDR2 is SQIVND in the germline V gene (reference sequence). This CDR3 comprises 16 residues. Trimming took off 2 bases at V and 0 bases at J, with 11 bases between the two ends.

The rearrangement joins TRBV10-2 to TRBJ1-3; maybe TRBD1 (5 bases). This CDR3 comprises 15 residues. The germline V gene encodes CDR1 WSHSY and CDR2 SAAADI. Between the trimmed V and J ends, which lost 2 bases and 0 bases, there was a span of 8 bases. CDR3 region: CASSEEGASGNTIYF. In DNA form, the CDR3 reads TGCGCCAGCAGTGAGGAAGGGGCCTCTGGAAACACCATATATTTT.

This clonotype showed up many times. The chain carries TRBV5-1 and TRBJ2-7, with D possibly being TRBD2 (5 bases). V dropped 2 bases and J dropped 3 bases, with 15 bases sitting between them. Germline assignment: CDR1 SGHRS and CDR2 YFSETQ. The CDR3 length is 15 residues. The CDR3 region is CASSFDGEPVYEQYF. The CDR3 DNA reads TGCGCCAGCAGCTTCGACGGGGAACCGGTCTACGAGCAGTACTTC. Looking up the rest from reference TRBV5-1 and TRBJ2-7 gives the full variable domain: KAGVTQTPRYLIKTRGQQVTLSCSPISGHRSVSWYQQTPGQGLQFLFEYFSETQRNKGNFPGRFSGRQFSNSRSEMNVSTLELGDSALYLCASSFDGEPVYEQYFGPGTRLTVT.

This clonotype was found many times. The CDR3 bases are TGTGCCAGCAGTGAACGGGCCTCCCATAGCAATCAGCCCCAGCATTTT. It yields the protein CASSERASHSNQPQHF. V is TRBV6-1 and J is TRBJ1-5, with unresolved D. CDR1 and CDR2 from the germline V gene are MNHNS and SASEGT. Trimming took off 2 bases at V and 0 bases at J, with 11 bases between the two ends. CDR3 length: 16 residues.

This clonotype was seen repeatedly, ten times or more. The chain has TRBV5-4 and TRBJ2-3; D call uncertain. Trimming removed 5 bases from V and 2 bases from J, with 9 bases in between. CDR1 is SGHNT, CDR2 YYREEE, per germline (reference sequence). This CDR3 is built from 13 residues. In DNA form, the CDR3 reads TGTGCCAGCAGTACCCCCTTCACAGATACGCAGTATTTT. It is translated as CASSTPFTDTQYF.

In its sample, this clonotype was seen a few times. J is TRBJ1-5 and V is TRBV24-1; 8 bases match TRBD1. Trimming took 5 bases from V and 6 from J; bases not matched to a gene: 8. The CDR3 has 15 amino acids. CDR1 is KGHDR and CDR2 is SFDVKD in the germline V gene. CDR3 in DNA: TGTGCCACCAGTGGCGACAGGGGACTAGGTCAGCCCCAGCATTTT. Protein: CATSGDRGLGQPQHF.